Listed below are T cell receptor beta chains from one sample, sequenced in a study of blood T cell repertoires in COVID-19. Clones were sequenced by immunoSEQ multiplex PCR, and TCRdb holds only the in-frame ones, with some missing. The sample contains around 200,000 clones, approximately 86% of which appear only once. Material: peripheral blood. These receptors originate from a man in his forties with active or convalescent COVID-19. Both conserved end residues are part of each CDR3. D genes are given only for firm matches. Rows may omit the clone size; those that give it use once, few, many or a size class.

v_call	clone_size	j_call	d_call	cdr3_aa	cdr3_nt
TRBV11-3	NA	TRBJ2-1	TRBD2	CASSSRGGLGDEQFF	TGTGCCAGCAGCTCACGGGGGGGCCTTGGAGATGAGCAGTTCTTC
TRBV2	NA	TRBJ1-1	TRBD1	CASILRGVRTEAFF	TGTGCCAGCATCCTCAGGGGGGTGAGGACTGAAGCTTTCTTT
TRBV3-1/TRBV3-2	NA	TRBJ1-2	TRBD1	CASSQDTGGNYGYTF	TGTGCCAGCAGCCAAGATACAGGGGGAAACTATGGCTACACCTTC
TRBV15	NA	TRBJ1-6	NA	CATSGRTANRSSYNSPLHF	TGTGCCACCAGCGGAAGGACAGCAAACCGGAGCTCCTATAATTCACCCCTCCACTTT
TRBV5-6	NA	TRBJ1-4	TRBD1	CASSLGAGGKGEKLFF	TGTGCCAGCAGCTTGGGGGCAGGGGGTAAAGGTGAAAAACTGTTTTTT
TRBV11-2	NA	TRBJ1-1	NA	CASSLVAGGFSTEAFF	TGTGCCAGCAGCTTAGTGGCGGGGGGGTTTTCTACTGAAGCTTTCTTT
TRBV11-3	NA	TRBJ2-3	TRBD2	CASSLGGGGADTQYF	TGTGCCAGCAGCTTAGGGGGCGGGGGGGCAGATACGCAGTATTTT
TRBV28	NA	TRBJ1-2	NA	CASSLQNYGYTF	TGTGCCAGCAGTTTGCAGAACTATGGCTACACCTTC
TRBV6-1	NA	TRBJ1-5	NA	CASSGGLRSNIGNQPQHF	TGTGCCAGCAGTGGGGGACTCCGTTCCAATATTGGGAATCAGCCCCAGCATTTT
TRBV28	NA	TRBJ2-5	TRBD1	CASSLTGGWVGETQYF	TGTGCCAGCAGTTTAACAGGGGGCTGGGTTGGAGAGACCCAGTACTTC
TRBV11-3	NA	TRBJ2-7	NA	CASSLVVSSYEQYF	TGTGCCAGCAGCTTAGTCGTTTCTTCCTACGAGCAGTACTTC
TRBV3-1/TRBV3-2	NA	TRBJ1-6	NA	CASSQDWANSPLHF	TGTGCCAGCAGCCAAGATTGGGCTAATTCACCCCTCCACTTT
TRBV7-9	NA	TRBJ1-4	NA	CASSSSTKGNEKLFF	TGTGCCAGCAGCTCCTCGACGAAGGGGAATGAAAAACTGTTTTTT
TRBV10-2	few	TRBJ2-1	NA	CASSTSHIIDEQFF	TGCGCCTCTAGTACCTCCCATATAATCGATGAGCAGTTCTTC
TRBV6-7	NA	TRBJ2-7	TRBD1	CASSTRDRVGEQYF	TGTGCCAGCAGTACCCGGGACAGGGTGGGCGAGCAGTACTTC
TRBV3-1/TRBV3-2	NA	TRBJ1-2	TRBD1	CASSQPRQGLYGYTF	TGTGCCAGCAGCCAACCTCGACAGGGGCTCTATGGCTACACCTTC
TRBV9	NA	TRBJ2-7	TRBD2	CASSALAGGPDEQYF	TGTGCCAGCAGCGCCCTAGCGGGGGGGCCCGACGAGCAGTACTTC
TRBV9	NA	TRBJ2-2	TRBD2	CASSAPSGGANTGELFF	TGTGCCAGCAGCGCGCCTAGCGGGGGGGCGAACACCGGGGAGCTGTTTTTT
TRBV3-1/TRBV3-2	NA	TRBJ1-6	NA	CASRGPGGYNSPLHF	TGTGCCAGCAGAGGCCCGGGGGGGTATAATTCACCCCTCCACTTT
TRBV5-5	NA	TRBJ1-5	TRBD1	CASSSGQGYQPQHF	TGTGCCAGCAGCTCGGGACAGGGATATCAGCCCCAGCATTTT
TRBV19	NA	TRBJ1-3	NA	CASTLAHGNTIYF	TGTGCCAGTACCCTAGCTCATGGAAACACCATATATTTT
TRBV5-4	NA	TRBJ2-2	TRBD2	CASSLERTSTGELFF	TGTGCCAGCAGCTTGGAGAGGACTAGCACCGGGGAGCTGTTTTTT
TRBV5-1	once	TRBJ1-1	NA	CASSLVGQVDAFF	TGCGCCAGCAGCTTGGTCGGCCAGGTCGACGCTTTCTTT
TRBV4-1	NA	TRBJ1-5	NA	CASSQVGNWQGSYSNQPQHF	TGCGCCAGCAGCCAAGTTGGGAACTGGCAGGGATCCTATAGCAATCAGCCCCAGCATTTT
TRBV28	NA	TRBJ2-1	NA	CASSLTGLLSSYNEQFF	TGTGCCAGCAGTTTAACCGGACTCCTAAGCTCCTACAATGAGCAGTTCTTC
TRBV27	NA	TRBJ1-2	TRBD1	CASSFRGPTGGADYGYTF	TGTGCCAGCAGTTTTAGGGGGCCGACAGGGGGCGCCGACTATGGCTACACCTTC
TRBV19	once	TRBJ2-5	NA	CASSITDQETQYF	TGTGCCAGTAGTATTACAGACCAAGAGACCCAGTACTTC
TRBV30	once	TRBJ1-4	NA	CAWSYRDNEKLFF	TGTGCCTGGAGCTACAGGGATAATGAAAAACTGTTTTTT
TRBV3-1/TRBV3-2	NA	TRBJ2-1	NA	CASSQGVQTYNEQFF	TGTGCCAGCAGCCAAGGTGTCCAGACATACAATGAGCAGTTCTTC
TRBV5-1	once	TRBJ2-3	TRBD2	CASSQTSVTDTQYF	TGCGCCAGCAGCCAGACTAGCGTCACAGATACGCAGTATTTT
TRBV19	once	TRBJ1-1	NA	CASSDPGANTEAFF	TGTGCCAGTAGCGACCCAGGGGCGAACACTGAAGCTTTCTTT
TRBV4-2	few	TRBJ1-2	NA	CASSQETRLYGYTF	TGTGCCAGCAGCCAAGAAACGCGGCTCTATGGCTACACCTTC
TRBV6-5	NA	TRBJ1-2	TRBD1	CASTPGQAAYGYTF	TGTGCCAGCACCCCGGGACAGGCCGCCTATGGCTACACCTTC
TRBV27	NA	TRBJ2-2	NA	CASSGANTGELFF	TGTGCCAGCAGCGGGGCGAACACCGGGGAGCTGTTTTTT
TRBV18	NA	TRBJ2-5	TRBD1	CASSRDRDVETQYF	TGTGCCAGCTCAAGGGACAGGGATGTGGAGACCCAGTACTTC
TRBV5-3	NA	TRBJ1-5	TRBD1	CARSSPGKQGLGQPQHF	TGTGCCAGAAGTTCCCCGGGTAAACAGGGGCTGGGTCAGCCCCAGCATTTT
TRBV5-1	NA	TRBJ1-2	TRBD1	CASSATGEDGNYGYTF	TGCGCCAGCAGCGCGACAGGGGAAGATGGCAACTATGGCTACACCTTC
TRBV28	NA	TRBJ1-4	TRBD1	CASRDRGTANEKLFF	TGTGCCAGCCGAGACAGGGGGACAGCTAATGAAAAACTGTTTTTT
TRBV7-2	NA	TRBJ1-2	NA	CASRLNRDSHYGYTF	TGTGCCAGCAGGTTAAACAGGGATTCACACTATGGCTACACCTTC
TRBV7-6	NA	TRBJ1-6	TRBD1	CASGTGNSPLHF	TGTGCCAGCGGGACAGGGAATTCACCCCTCCACTTT
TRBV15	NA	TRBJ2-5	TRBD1	CATTRDRGAGETQYF	TGTGCCACCACCCGGGACAGGGGGGCGGGGGAGACCCAGTACTTC
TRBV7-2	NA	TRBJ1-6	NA	CASSLSGVSSYNSPLHF	TGTGCCAGCAGCTTATCCGGGGTCAGCTCCTATAATTCACCCCTCCACTTT
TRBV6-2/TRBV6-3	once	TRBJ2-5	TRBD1	CASSLGTGMRETQYF	TGTGCCAGCAGTCTCGGGACAGGGATGAGAGAGACCCAGTACTTC
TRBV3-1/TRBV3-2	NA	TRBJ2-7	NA	CASSQAQGPPYEQYF	TGTGCCAGCAGCCAAGCTCAGGGCCCACCCTACGAGCAGTACTTC
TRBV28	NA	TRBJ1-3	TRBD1	CASTRDPTGAGNTIYF	TGTGCCAGCACCCGGGACCCGACAGGGGCTGGAAACACCATATATTTT
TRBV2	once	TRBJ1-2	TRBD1	CATRQGNYGYTF	TGTGCCACTCGACAGGGGAACTATGGCTACACCTTC
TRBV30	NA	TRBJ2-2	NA	CAWSLSQPGELFF	TGTGCCTGGAGTCTAAGCCAACCCGGGGAGCTGTTTTTT
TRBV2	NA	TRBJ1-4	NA	CASNLNSGGEKLFF	TGTGCCAGCAACCTGAACAGTGGAGGCGAAAAACTGTTTTTT
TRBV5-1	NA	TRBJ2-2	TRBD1	CASSPTGGVSTGELFF	TGCGCCAGCAGCCCAACAGGGGGCGTTTCCACCGGGGAGCTGTTTTTT
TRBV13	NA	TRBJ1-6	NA	CASSLGTTNSPLHF	TGTGCCAGCAGCTTGGGGACTACTAATTCACCCCTCCACTTT
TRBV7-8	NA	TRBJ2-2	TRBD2	CASSKLAGGSGELFF	TGTGCCAGCAGCAAACTAGCGGGGGGCTCCGGGGAGCTGTTTTTT
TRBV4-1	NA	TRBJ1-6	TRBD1	CASSQFHRGDNSPLHF	TGCGCCAGCAGCCAATTTCACAGGGGTGATAATTCACCCCTCCACTTT
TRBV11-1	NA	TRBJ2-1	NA	CASSLGLVGNEQFF	TGTGCCAGCAGCTTAGGACTAGTGGGGAATGAGCAGTTCTTC
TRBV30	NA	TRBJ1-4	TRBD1	CAWRSQGALEKLFF	TGTGCCTGGCGATCACAGGGGGCTCTTGAAAAACTGTTTTTT
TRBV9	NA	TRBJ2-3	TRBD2	CASSPSLTSLEDTQYF	TGTGCCAGCAGCCCCTCACTGACTAGCTTAGAAGATACGCAGTATTTT
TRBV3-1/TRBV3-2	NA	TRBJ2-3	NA	CASSQVGALDTQYF	TGTGCCAGCAGCCAAGTGGGGGCCTTGGATACGCAGTATTTT
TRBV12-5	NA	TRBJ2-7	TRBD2	CASGLEAGGPDEQYF	TGTGCTAGTGGTTTGGAAGCGGGGGGGCCAGACGAGCAGTACTTC